This record concerns one T cell receptor beta chain sequence. Its specificity is not known. The treatment is: oral pan-JAK inhibitor, 5-10 mg twice daily. The sample comes from a study of CD8+ T cells in alopecia areata. General study findings and limits: Alphabeta T cells residing in normal skin are also sequenced in scalp samples.

CDR1 is SGHAT and CDR2 is FQNNGV in the germline V gene. The V gene lost 4 bases and the J gene lost 0 bases, with 18 bases spanning the gap. The CDR3 is 17 amino acids. Sequencing templates came from extracted RNA that was reverse transcribed into cDNA. This table comes from immunoSEQ multiplex PCR, and its TCRdb copy is limited to in-frame clones, with some not included. Among about 190,000 clones listed, around three fifths were seen once. The origin of this receptor is a human donor with alopecia areata. The genes are TRBV11-2 and TRBJ1-1; D may be TRBD1 (5 bases). Sample: CD4+ T cells sorted from blood, taken at week 4, from a patient treated with tofacitinib. In DNA form, the CDR3 reads TGTGCCAGCAGCTCCGGTTCGGTGAGGGGCCTGAACACTGAAGCTTTCTTT. Its translation: CASSSGSVRGLNTEAFF.